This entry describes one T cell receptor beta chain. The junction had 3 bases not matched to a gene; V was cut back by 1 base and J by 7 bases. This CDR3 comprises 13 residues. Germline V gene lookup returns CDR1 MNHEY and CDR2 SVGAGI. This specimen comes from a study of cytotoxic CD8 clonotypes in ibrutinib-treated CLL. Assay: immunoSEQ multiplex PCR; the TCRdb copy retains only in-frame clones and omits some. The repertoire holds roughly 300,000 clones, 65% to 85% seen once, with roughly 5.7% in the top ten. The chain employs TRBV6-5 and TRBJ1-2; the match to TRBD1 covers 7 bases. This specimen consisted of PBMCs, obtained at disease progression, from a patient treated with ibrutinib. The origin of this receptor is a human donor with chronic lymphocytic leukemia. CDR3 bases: TGTGCCAGCAGTTACTTCAACAGGGGTGGCTACACCTTC. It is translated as CASSYFNRGGYTF.